This T cell receptor beta chain was obtained from a study of PD-L1 blockade in urothelial cancer. For the study at large: Patients commenced intravenous atezolizumab, 1,200 mg every 3 weeks, in about 2014. Blood underwent analysis 3 weeks (second dose) and 6 weeks after treatment began. Reported median T cell count for blood samples was more than 140,000. Male patients with bladder-origin urothelial cancer numbered about 85% of the roughly 29.

Germline CDR1 LGHNA, CDR2 YNFKEQ. Trimming stripped 0 bases from V and 3 bases from J, with 12 bases between. The CDR3 is 16 residues long. This clone turned up a few times. Sequencing used immunoSEQ multiplex PCR; TCRdb keeps in-frame clones, though not all of them. The sample has 90,000 to 120,000 clones; about 90% are singletons. This rearrangement joins TRBV4-2 to TRBJ2-1, with TRBD2 as a possible D gene (5 bases). This specimen was PBMCs, taken around atezolizumab (anti-PD-L1) treatment. The sequence came from an elderly woman with urothelial cancer. The CDR3 sequence: CASSQEGQRSYNEQFF. The CDR3 DNA follows: TGTGCCAGCAGCCAAGAGGGCCAGCGGAGCTACAATGAGCAGTTCTTC.